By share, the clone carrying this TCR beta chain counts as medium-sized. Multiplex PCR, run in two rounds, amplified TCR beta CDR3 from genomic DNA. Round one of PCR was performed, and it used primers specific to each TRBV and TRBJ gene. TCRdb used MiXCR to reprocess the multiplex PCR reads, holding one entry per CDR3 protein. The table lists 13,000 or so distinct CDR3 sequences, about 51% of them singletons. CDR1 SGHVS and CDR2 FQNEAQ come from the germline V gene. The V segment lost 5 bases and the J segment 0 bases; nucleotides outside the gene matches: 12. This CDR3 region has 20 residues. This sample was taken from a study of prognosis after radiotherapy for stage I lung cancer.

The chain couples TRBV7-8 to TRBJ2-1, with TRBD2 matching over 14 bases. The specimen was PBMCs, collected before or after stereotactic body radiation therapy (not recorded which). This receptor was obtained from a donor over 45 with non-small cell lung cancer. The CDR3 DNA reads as TGTGCCAGCAGCCTCAGGACTAGCGGGAGGACCAGGAGCTCCTACAATGAGCAGTTCTTC. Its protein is CASSLRTSGRTRSSYNEQFF. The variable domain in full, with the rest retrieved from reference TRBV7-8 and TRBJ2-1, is GAGVSQSPRYKVAKRGQDVALRCDPISGHVSLFWYQQALGQGPEFLTYFQNEAQLDKSGLPSDRFFAERPEGSVSTLKIQRTQQEDSAVYLCASSLRTSGRTRSSYNEQFFGPGTRLTVL.